This T cell receptor (beta chain) was sequenced in a study of sequential checkpoint blockade in melanoma. Measured with immunoSEQ multiplex PCR; TCRdb has only the in-frame clones, and not every one. The repertoire holds roughly 2,400 clones, 27% seen once, with 10% in the top ten. As to treatment: randomized to nivolumab then ipilimumab (arm A) or the reverse (arm B). The sequence was obtained from a human donor with melanoma. The source was tumor tissue (inferred from file names), collected from a patient given nivolumab and ipilimumab in sequence.

The CDR3 loop reads CASSAKLAANTGELFF. CDR3 in DNA: TGTGCCAGTAGTGCTAAACTAGCCGCGAACACCGGGGAGCTGTTTTTT. The chain uses TRBV19 and TRBJ2-2; weak D call: TRBD2 (6 bases). The CDR3 covers 16 residues. V dropped 5 bases and J dropped 0 bases, with 13 bases sitting between them. Germline CDR1 is LNHDA and CDR2 is SQIVND (reference sequence).